The next 30 T cell receptor beta chains were all read from a single sample in a study of CD8 T cells in ankylosing spondylitis. For these TCRs, the target antigens are not known. TCRdb reanalysed the 5' RACE reads using MiXCR and keeps one entry per CDR3 protein. The sample has some 800,000 distinct CDR3 sequences; about 12% are singletons. Overall study results and limits: The study identified a TCR beta motif of roughly eight highly homologous variants that appeared characteristic of ankylosing spondylitis blood.

The material sequenced was blood, either unsorted or a sorted T cell fraction (not recorded which). These receptors came from a male donor with ankylosing spondylitis.

This clonotype was detected ten times or more. The chain is built from TRBV20-1 and TRBJ2-7, with D possibly being TRBD1 (5 bases). The CDR3 has 13 amino acids. Germline V gives CDR1 DFQATT, CDR2 SNEGSKA (reference sequence). The V gene lost 0 bases and the J gene lost 3 bases, with 9 bases spanning the gap. This chain's CDR3 is CSAREQAFYEQYF. CDR3 DNA: TGCAGTGCTAGAGAACAGGCCTTCTACGAGCAGTACTTC.

The V call is TRBV18, the J call TRBJ2-6; 11 positions agree with TRBD1. The CDR3 has 17 amino acids. Germline CDR1 KGHSH, CDR2 LQKENI. V shed 3 bases, J shed 0 bases, and the junction held 1 base outside the gene matches. CDR3 loop: CASSPGTGGSGANVLTF. CDR3 nucleotide sequence: TGTGCCAGCTCACCCGGGACAGGGGGCTCTGGGGCCAACGTCCTGACTTTC.

V and J are TRBV6-1 and TRBJ1-2; 7 bases match TRBD1. The CDR3 contains 14 residues. V shed 6 bases, J shed 5 bases, and the junction held 9 bases outside the gene matches. From germline, CDR1 is MNHNS and CDR2 SASEGT. The CDR3 spells CASSVDRALYGYTF. In DNA, the CDR3 is TGTGCCAGCAGCGTCGACAGGGCCCTATATGGCTACACCTTC.

This clonotype turned up a few times. This chain connects TRBV20-1 to TRBJ1-5; 7 bases are a match to TRBD1. The germline CDR1 and CDR2 sequences are DFQATT and SNEGSKA (reference sequence). The V segment lost 5 bases and the J segment 6 bases; nucleotides outside the gene matches: 10. This CDR3 contains 14 residues. CDR3 sequence: CSAPDRAGGQPQHF. The CDR3 DNA follows: TGCAGTGCTCCTGACAGGGCTGGCGGTCAGCCCCAGCATTTT.

The CDR3 reads CASSFPGTGTTEAFF. The CDR3 DNA reads as TGTGCCAGCAGCTTTCCCGGGACAGGAACCACTGAAGCTTTCTTT. The chain recombines TRBV5-5 with TRBJ1-1; 8 bases are a match to TRBD1. Germline CDR1 and CDR2: SGHKS and YYEKEE (reference sequence). The CDR3 covers 15 residues. After removal of 2 bases from V and 4 bases from J, the junction contained 7 bases not matched to a gene.

The gene calls are TRBV20-1 and TRBJ1-1, with a weak D call TRBD1 (5 bases). Germline CDR1 reads DFQATT; CDR2 reads SNEGSKA (reference sequence). The V gene lost 2 bases and the J gene lost 5 bases, with 15 bases spanning the gap. This CDR3 spans 14 amino acids. CDR3 DNA sequence: TGCAGTGCTAGACCCGGGAACGGGGGGACTGAAGCTTTCTTT. It codes for CSARPGNGGTEAFF.

The chain has TRBV5-1 and TRBJ2-7; D not certain. V was pared by 0 bases and J by 0 bases, with 10 bases between. Germline V gene data show CDR1 as SGHRS and CDR2 as YFSETQ. CDR3 length equals 15 residues. The CDR3 DNA is TGCGCCAGCAGCTTGGGGGCAGCGCGCTCCTACGAGCAGTACTTC. Residues: CASSLGAARSYEQYF.

The chain employs TRBV7-2 and TRBJ2-1; D unclear. V lost 4 bases and J 4 bases, leaving 17 bases between the germline ends. This CDR3 comprises 16 residues. The germline V gene encodes CDR1 SGHTA and CDR2 FQGNSA. The CDR3 nucleotides are TGTGCCAGCAGCTCTCCCCCCTGGAGCGCGTACAATGAGCAGTTCTTC. It yields the protein CASSSPPWSAYNEQFF.

This clonotype was observed a few times. The genes are TRBV2 and TRBJ2-4, with D perhaps being TRBD1 or TRBD2 (5 bases each). The V end lost 7 bases, the J end lost 15 bases, and 19 bases lay between the germline ends. This CDR3 has 12 residues. The germline V gene encodes CDR1 SNHLY and CDR2 FYNNEI. The DNA for the CDR3 is TGTGCCAGCACCCTTTTGGGGACGGGCACGTACTTC. Translating it yields CASTLLGTGTYF.

This clonotype has at least ten counts. The CDR3 DNA reads as TGTGCCAGCAGCTACGGGACAGGGGGCAGGGACACTGAAGCTTTCTTT. Residues: CASSYGTGGRDTEAFF. The chain combines TRBV5-5 with TRBJ1-1; 12 positions match TRBD1. Germline CDR1 reads SGHKS; CDR2 reads YYEKEE (reference sequence). Trimming at V came to 3 bases and at J to 3 bases, leaving 6 bases not matched to a gene. The CDR3 has 16 residues. The full variable domain, rest sourced from reference TRBV5-5 and TRBJ1-1, is DAGVTQSPTHLIKTRGQQVTLRCSPISGHKSVSWYQQVLGQGPQFIFQYYEKEERGRGNFPDRFSARQFPNYSSELNVNALLLGDSALYLCASSYGTGGRDTEAFFGQGTRLTVV.

This clonotype was found many times. The rearrangement joins TRBV20-1 to TRBJ1-3; maybe TRBD1 (5 bases). Germline-derived CDR1 and CDR2 are DFQATT and SNEGSKA (reference sequence). V shed 6 bases and J shed 9 bases, with 15 bases lying between them. The CDR3 is 12 amino acids. CDR3 residues: CSARGTGGTIYF. CDR3 nucleotides: TGCAGTGCCCGAGGGACGGGTGGCACCATATATTTT.

As to this clonotype: At one end the junction does not follow the germline gene, possibly because of a read error. The V and J genes are TRBV10-3 and TRBJ2-2; TRBD1 is a possible D gene (6 bases). CDR1 ENHRY and CDR2 SYGVKD come from the germline V gene. This CDR3 has 13 residues. CDR3 protein: CAVRGSNTGELFF. Written as DNA, the CDR3 is TGTGCCGTCAGGGGTTCGAACACCGGGGAGCTGTTTTTT.

V gene TRBV20-1 combines with J gene TRBJ2-7; 8 nucleotides match TRBD2. The J segment lost 3 bases and the V segment lost 8 bases, leaving 12 bases of the junction unmatched. CDR3 length: 14 amino acids. Germline V gene data show CDR1 as DFQATT and CDR2 as SNEGSKA (reference sequence). As DNA, the CDR3 is TGCAGTCCACAGCTACCAGCGGGGGACTACGAGCAGTACTTC. This codes for CSPQLPAGDYEQYF.

The chain is built from TRBV7-8 and TRBJ1-5; 7 bases align to TRBD1. The CDR3 length is 16 residues. Losses at the gene ends were 1 base for V and 4 bases for J; bases not matched to a gene: 7. The germline CDR1 and CDR2 sequences are SGHVS and FQNEAQ. The CDR3 loop reads CASSLGRGQPNQPQHF. In nucleotides, the CDR3 is TGTGCCAGCAGCTTAGGCCGGGGACAGCCAAATCAGCCCCAGCATTTT.

The V and J genes are TRBV12-3 or TRBV12-4 and TRBJ1-2; the D is unclear. V was pared by 3 bases and J by 7 bases, with 15 bases between. This CDR3 is built from 14 residues. The CDR3 DNA is TGTGCCAGCAGTTTCGTAGGGCCTCTGCGTGGCTACACCTTC. Protein sequence: CASSFVGPLRGYTF.

This clonotype was recorded a few times. The chain carries TRBV7-2 and TRBJ2-5, with D possibly being TRBD2 (8 bases). This CDR3 spans 15 amino acids. CDR1 and CDR2 from the germline V gene are SGHTA and FQGNSA. The V and J ends lost 3 bases and 3 bases respectively, with 14 bases between them. This CDR3 is CASSFSGTDKETQYF. The CDR3 DNA reads TGTGCCAGCAGCTTTAGCGGGACAGATAAAGAGACCCAGTACTTC. Looking up the rest from reference TRBV7-2 and TRBJ2-5 gives the full variable domain: GAGVSQSPSNKVTEKGKDVELRCDPISGHTALYWYRQSLGQGLEFLIYFQGNSAPDKSGLPSDRFSAERTGGSVSTLTIQRTQQEDSAVYLCASSFSGTDKETQYFGPGTRLLVL.

The chain combines TRBV4-3 with TRBJ2-2; D remains unclear. Looked up from germline, CDR1 is LGHNA and CDR2 is YSLEER. There are 16 residues in the CDR3. Trimming took 0 bases from V and 4 from J, leaving 12 bases between them. In DNA, the CDR3 is TGCGCCAGCAGCCAAGATCCCGCACTTTCCACCGGGGAGCTGTTTTTT. It is translated as CASSQDPALSTGELFF.

This sequence joins TRBV20-1 and TRBJ1-1; D perhaps matches TRBD1 (6 bases). CDR1 DFQATT and CDR2 SNEGSKA come from the germline V gene (reference sequence). The length of the CDR3 is 13 residues. With 6 bases removed from V and 1 base from J, the gap between germline ends came to 12 bases. DNA of the CDR3: TGCAGTGCAGCAGACAGGACGAACACTGAAGCTTTCTTT. Translating it yields CSAADRTNTEAFF.

The chain is built from TRBV7-9 and TRBJ2-5; D is unclear. The CDR3 runs 14 residues. Trimming cost V 2 bases and J 4 bases, with 11 bases left between them. Germline assignment: CDR1 SEHNR and CDR2 FQNEAQ (reference sequence). The CDR3 spells CASSLSHRGETQYF. In DNA form, the CDR3 reads TGTGCCAGCAGCTTATCCCACAGAGGAGAGACCCAGTACTTC.

This clonotype has just a few counts. The rearrangement links TRBV20-1 to TRBJ1-2, with 9 bases matching TRBD1. V trimming: 6 bases; J trimming: 8 bases; junction bases outside the gene matches: 7. Per germline, CDR1 DFQATT and CDR2 SNEGSKA (reference sequence). The CDR3 runs to 12 residues. CDR3 nucleotides: TGCAGTGCCGGACGACAGGGGGTCGGCTACACCTTC. Translated, it gives CSAGRQGVGYTF.

The chain couples TRBV30 to TRBJ2-1, with 11 bases identical to TRBD1. The CDR3 covers 15 residues. The V gene's germline CDR1 is GTSNPN and CDR2 SVGIG (reference sequence). With V trimmed by 4 bases and J by 2 bases, 4 bases remained unmatched. The CDR3 is CAWTRTGGPYNEQFF. The CDR3 region has the DNA TGTGCCTGGACCCGGACAGGGGGCCCCTACAATGAGCAGTTCTTC.

This clonotype was seen repeatedly, ten times or more. The chain joins TRBV29-1 to TRBJ2-3; perhaps TRBD2 as D (6 bases). Between the trimmed V and J ends, which lost 7 bases and 3 bases, there was a span of 17 bases. This CDR3 has 14 residues. Looked up from germline, CDR1 is SQVTM and CDR2 is ANQGSEA. The CDR3 protein is CSADAGPLTDTQYF. Here the CDR3 DNA reads TGCAGCGCTGACGCGGGACCCCTAACAGATACGCAGTATTTT.

The chain couples TRBV2 to TRBJ2-2, with D perhaps TRBD2 (6 bases). V was pared by 5 bases and J by 6 bases, with 10 bases between. This CDR3 has 13 amino acids. Germline V CDR1 and CDR2: SNHLY, FYNNEI. The DNA of the CDR3 is TGTGCCAGCAGTAAAGAGCGGGCCGGGGAGCTGTTTTTT. Residues: CASSKERAGELFF.

This clonotype was found many times. The chain uses TRBV12-3 or TRBV12-4 and TRBJ1-5; D not certain. This CDR3 has 15 residues. Deletions cut 3 bases from V and 5 bases from J, with 14 bases between. CDR3 bases: TGTGCCAGCAGTTTGACGCCCAGTCTCCATCAGCCCCAGCATTTT. Protein: CASSLTPSLHQPQHF.

The genes are TRBV5-5 and TRBJ1-2; no clear D. Germline lookup yields CDR1 SGHKS and CDR2 YYEKEE (reference sequence). Trimming took 0 bases from V and 4 from J, leaving 13 bases between them. CDR3 length: 15 amino acids. In DNA, the CDR3 is TGTGCCAGCAGCTTGGAGTTGAGACCGGCCTATGGCTACACCTTC. Its protein product is CASSLELRPAYGYTF.

CDR3 sequence reads: CASSLGTGWEYEQFF. CDR3 nucleotides: TGTGCCAGCAGCTTAGGGACGGGGTGGGAGTATGAGCAGTTCTTC. The chain has TRBV7-2 and TRBJ2-1, with D possibly matching TRBD2 (5 bases). V lost 1 base and J lost 8, with 15 bases in between. Germline lookup yields CDR1 SGHTA and CDR2 FQGNSA. The CDR3 has 15 amino acids.

The chain combines TRBV20-1 with TRBJ2-7, with 8 bases matching TRBD2. There are 16 residues in the CDR3. V shed 5 bases, J shed 1 base, and the junction held 13 bases outside the gene matches. The germline gives CDR1 DFQATT, CDR2 SNEGSKA (reference sequence). The CDR3, as DNA: TGCAGTGCTTCCAAATTCGATCCGGGAGGGTCCTACGAGCAGTACTTC. Translation gives CSASKFDPGGSYEQYF.

This clonotype was detected only a few times. This chain links TRBV2 with TRBJ1-2; D might be TRBD1 (5 bases). Trimming removed 4 bases at V and 4 bases at J, with 16 bases between. Germline CDR1 is SNHLY and CDR2 is FYNNEI. The CDR3 has 15 amino acids. CDR3 in DNA: TGTGCCAGCAGTGCAGGACACCCAAGGAGCTATGGCTACACCTTC. This translates into CASSAGHPRSYGYTF.

The chain carries TRBV7-9 and TRBJ1-2; 9 bases are a match to TRBD1. The trim removed 4 bases at V and 2 bases at J, leaving 8 bases unmatched. The CDR3 runs 16 residues. Germline lookup yields CDR1 SEHNR and CDR2 FQNEAQ (reference sequence). CDR3 loop: CASSSGTGKPNYGYTF. In nucleotides, the CDR3 is TGTGCCAGCAGCTCCGGGACAGGGAAACCGAACTATGGCTACACCTTC.

This clonotype occurred a few times. V gene TRBV7-2 combines with J gene TRBJ2-7; D possibly corresponds to TRBD2 (6 bases). The CDR3 is 15 amino acids. Germline values: CDR1 SGHTA, CDR2 FQGNSA. Between the trimmed V and J ends, which lost 1 base and 7 bases, there was a span of 17 bases. CDR3 protein: CASSLVGGAPGEQYF. The CDR3 bases are TGTGCCAGCAGCTTAGTAGGCGGGGCCCCGGGGGAGCAGTACTTC. The full variable domain, with the rest looked up from reference TRBV7-2 and TRBJ2-7, is GAGVSQSPSNKVTEKGKDVELRCDPISGHTALYWYRQSLGQGLEFLIYFQGNSAPDKSGLPSDRFSAERTGGSVSTLTIQRTQQEDSAVYLCASSLVGGAPGEQYFGPGTRLTVT.